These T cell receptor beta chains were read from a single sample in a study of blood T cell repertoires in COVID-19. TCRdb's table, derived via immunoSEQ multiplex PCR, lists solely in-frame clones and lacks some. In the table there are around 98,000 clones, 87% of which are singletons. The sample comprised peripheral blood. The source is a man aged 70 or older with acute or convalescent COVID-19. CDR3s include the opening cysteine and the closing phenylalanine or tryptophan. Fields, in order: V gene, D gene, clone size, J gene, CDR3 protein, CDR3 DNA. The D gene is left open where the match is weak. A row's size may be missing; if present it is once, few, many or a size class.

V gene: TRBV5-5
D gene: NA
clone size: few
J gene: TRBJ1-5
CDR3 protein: CASSPREVSSNQPQHF
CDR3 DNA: TGTGCCAGCAGCCCTAGGGAGGTCAGTAGCAATCAGCCCCAGCATTTT

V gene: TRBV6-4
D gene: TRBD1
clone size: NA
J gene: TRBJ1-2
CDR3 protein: CASSDSNRGLNYGYTF
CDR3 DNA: TGTGCCAGCAGTGACTCGAACAGGGGGCTCAACTATGGCTACACCTTC

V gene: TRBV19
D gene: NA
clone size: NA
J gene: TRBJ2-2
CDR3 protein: CAGSRNTGELFF
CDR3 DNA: TGTGCCGGATCTAGGAACACCGGGGAGCTGTTTTTT

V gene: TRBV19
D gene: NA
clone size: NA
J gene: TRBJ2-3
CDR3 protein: CASSIAGTDTQYF
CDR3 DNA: TGTGCCAGTAGTATAGCGGGCACAGATACGCAGTATTTT

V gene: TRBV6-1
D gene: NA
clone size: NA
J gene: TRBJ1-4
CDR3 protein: CASSEAKWGVGEKLFF
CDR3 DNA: TGTGCCAGCAGTGAAGCTAAGTGGGGAGTCGGGGAAAAACTGTTTTTT

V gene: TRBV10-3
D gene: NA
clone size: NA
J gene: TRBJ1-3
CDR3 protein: CAISEWDSNSGNTIYF
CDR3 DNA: TGTGCCATCAGTGAGTGGGACTCCAACTCTGGAAACACCATATATTTT

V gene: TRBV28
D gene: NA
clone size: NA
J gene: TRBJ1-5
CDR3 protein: CASRAAGLQIAGQPQHF
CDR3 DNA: TGTGCCAGCAGGGCTGCGGGACTCCAAATAGCGGGGCAGCCCCAGCATTTT

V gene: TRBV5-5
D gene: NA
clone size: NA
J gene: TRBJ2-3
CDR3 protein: CASSLQDLEDTQYF
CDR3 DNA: TGTGCCAGCAGCTTGCAGGATTTAGAAGATACGCAGTATTTT

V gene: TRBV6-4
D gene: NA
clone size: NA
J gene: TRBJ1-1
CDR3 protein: CASSDPDIMNTEAFF
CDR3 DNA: TGTGCCAGCAGTGACCCGGACATAATGAACACTGAAGCTTTCTTT

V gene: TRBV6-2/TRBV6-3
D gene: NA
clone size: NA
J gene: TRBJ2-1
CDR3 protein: CASSYLLNNNEQFF
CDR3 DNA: TGTGCCAGCAGTTACCTGCTCAACAACAATGAGCAGTTCTTC

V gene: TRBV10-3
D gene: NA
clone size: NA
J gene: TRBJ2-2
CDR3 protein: CAISGQPLTGELFF
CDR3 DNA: TGTGCCATCAGTGGACAGCCGTTAACCGGGGAGCTGTTTTTT

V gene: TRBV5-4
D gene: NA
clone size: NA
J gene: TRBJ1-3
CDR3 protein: CASSSGMPSGNTIYF
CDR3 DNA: TGTGCCAGCAGCTCGGGGATGCCCTCTGGAAACACCATATATTTT

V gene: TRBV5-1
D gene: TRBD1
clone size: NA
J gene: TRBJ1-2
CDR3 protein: CASSSMTGDNYGYTF
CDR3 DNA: TGCGCCAGCAGCTCGATGACAGGGGACAACTATGGCTACACCTTC

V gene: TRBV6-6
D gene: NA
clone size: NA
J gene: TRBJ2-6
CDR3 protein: CASSPTAAYSSLGVLTF
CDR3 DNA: TGTGCCAGCAGTCCGACAGCCGCCTATTCTAGTCTCGGCGTCCTGACTTTC

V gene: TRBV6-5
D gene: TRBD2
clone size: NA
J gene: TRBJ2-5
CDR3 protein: CASSQRLAESETQYF
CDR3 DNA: TGTGCCAGCAGTCAAAGACTAGCGGAGTCAGAGACCCAGTACTTC

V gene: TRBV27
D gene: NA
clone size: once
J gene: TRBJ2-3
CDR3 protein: CASSLRRGGADTQYF
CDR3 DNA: TGTGCCAGCAGTTTAAGGAGGGGCGGCGCAGATACGCAGTATTTT

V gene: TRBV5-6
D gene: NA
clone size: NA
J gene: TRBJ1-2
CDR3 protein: CASSFTGSPAGGNYGYTF
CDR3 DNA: TGTGCCAGCAGCTTTACAGGGTCCCCTGCGGGGGGCAACTATGGCTACACCTTC

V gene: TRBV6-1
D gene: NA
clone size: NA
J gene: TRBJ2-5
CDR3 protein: CASSEDRTHQETQYF
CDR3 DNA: TGTGCCAGCAGTGAAGACCGGACACACCAAGAGACCCAGTACTTC

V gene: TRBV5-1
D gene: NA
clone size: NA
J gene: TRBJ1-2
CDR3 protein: CASSFLTGSNYGYTF
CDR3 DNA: TGCGCCAGCAGCTTCCTCACAGGCTCTAACTATGGCTACACCTTC

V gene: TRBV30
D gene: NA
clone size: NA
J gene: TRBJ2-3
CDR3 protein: CAWSSRRGSDTQYF
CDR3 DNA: TGTGCCTGGAGTTCACGACGCGGCTCAGATACGCAGTATTTT

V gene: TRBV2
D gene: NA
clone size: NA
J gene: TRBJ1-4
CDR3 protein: CASTVERATNEKLFF
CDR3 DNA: TGTGCCAGCACCGTAGAGAGAGCAACTAATGAAAAACTGTTTTTT

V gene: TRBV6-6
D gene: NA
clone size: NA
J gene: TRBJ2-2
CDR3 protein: CASSPTLTGTGELFF
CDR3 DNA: TGTGCCAGCAGTCCAACACTTACGGGGACCGGGGAGCTGTTTTTT

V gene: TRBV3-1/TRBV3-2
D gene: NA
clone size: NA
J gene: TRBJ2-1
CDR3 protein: CASSQDLVIWNEQFF
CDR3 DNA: TGTGCCAGCAGCCAAGATCTAGTGATTTGGAATGAGCAGTTCTTC

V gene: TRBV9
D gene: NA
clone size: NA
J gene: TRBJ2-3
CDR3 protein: CASSVDGGIPDTQYF
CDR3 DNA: TGTGCCAGCAGCGTAGACGGGGGAATCCCAGATACGCAGTATTTT

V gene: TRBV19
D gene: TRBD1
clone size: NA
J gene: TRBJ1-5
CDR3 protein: CASRTGSSNQPQHF
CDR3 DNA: TGTGCCAGTAGGACAGGGTCTAGCAATCAGCCCCAGCATTTT

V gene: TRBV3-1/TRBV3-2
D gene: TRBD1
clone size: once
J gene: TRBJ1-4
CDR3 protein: CASSAGGANEKLFF
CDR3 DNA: TGTGCCAGCAGCGCAGGGGGCGCGAATGAAAAACTGTTTTTT

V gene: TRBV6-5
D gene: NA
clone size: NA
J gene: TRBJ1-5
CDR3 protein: CATIRGSGNQPQHF
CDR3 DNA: TGTGCCACCATTCGGGGGTCCGGCAATCAGCCCCAGCATTTT

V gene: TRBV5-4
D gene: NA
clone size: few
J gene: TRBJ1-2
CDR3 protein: CASSVRRNYGYTF
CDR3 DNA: TGTGCCAGCAGCGTCAGAAGAAACTATGGCTACACCTTC

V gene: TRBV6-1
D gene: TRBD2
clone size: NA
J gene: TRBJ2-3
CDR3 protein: CASSESGFGLAGTDTQYF
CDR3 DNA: TGTGCCAGCAGCGAAAGTGGATTTGGACTAGCCGGCACAGATACGCAGTATTTT

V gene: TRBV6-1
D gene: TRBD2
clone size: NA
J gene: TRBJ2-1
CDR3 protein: CASSEVWRGGPHEQFF
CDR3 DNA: TGTGCCAGCAGTGAAGTCTGGCGGGGGGGCCCCCATGAGCAGTTCTTC

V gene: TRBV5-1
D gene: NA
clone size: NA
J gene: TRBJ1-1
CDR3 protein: CASSLAEANTEAFF
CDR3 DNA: TGCGCCAGCAGCTTGGCTGAGGCCAACACTGAAGCTTTCTTT

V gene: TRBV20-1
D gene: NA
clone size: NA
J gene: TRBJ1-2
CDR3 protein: CSVGDYGYTF
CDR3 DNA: TGCAGTGTGGGCGACTATGGCTACACCTTC

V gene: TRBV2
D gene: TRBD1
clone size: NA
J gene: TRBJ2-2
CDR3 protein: CASSVRTGEYTGELFF
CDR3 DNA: TGTGCCAGCAGTGTTAGGACAGGGGAATACACCGGGGAGCTGTTTTTT

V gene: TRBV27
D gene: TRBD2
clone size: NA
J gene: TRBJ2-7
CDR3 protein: CASSSSGINYEQYF
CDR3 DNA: TGTGCCAGCAGTTCCAGCGGGATCAACTACGAGCAGTACTTC

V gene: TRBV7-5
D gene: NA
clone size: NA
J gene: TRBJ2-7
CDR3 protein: CARSLGVAGLAGAYEQYF
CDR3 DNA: TGTGCCAGAAGCTTAGGGGTCGCAGGGCTAGCGGGAGCTTACGAGCAGTACTTC

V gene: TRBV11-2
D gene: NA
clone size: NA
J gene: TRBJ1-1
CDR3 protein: CASSLDFGPQGNTEAFF
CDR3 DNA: TGTGCCAGCAGCTTAGATTTCGGGCCCCAGGGAAACACTGAAGCTTTCTTT

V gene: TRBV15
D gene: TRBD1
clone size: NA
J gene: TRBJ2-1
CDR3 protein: CATSRAGQGNRDEQFF
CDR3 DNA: TGTGCCACCAGCAGAGCGGGACAGGGTAATCGGGATGAGCAGTTCTTC

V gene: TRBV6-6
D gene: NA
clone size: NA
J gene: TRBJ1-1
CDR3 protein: CASSYLGPMNTEAFF
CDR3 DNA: TGTGCCAGCAGTTACTTGGGGCCGATGAACACTGAAGCTTTCTTT

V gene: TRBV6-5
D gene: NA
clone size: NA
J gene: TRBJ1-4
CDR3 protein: CASSYVGGNEKLFF
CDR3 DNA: TGTGCCAGCAGTTACGTGGGGGGGAATGAAAAACTGTTTTTT

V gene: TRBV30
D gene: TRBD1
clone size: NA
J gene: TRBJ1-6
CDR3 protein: CAWNTPGQLSPLHF
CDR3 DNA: TGTGCCTGGAATACCCCGGGACAGCTTTCACCCCTCCACTTT